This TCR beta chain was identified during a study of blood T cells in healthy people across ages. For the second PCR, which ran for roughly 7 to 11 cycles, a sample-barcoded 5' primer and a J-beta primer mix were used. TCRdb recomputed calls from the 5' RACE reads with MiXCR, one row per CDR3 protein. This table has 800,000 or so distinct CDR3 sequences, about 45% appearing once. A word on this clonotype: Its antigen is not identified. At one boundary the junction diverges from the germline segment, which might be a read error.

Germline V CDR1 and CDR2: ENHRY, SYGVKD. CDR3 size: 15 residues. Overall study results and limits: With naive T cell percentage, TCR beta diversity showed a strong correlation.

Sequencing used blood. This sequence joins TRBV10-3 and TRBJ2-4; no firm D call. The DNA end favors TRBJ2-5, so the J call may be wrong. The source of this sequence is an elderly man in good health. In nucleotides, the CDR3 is TGTGCCATCAGTGAGGCGGCCTCCAACCAGGAGACCCAGTACTTC. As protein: CAISEAASNQETQYF.